The 3 T cell receptor beta chains below all came from one sample that was sequenced in a study of T cell changes during pregnancy in multiple sclerosis. TCRdb's table, derived via immunoSEQ multiplex PCR, lists solely in-frame clones and lacks some. The table lists about 77,000 clones, about 92% of them singletons. Sequencing used peripheral blood, obtained after pregnancy. The receptors shown here come from a female donor in good health, enrolled as a control in a pregnancy study.

This clone occurred a few times. The chain uses TRBV6-1 and TRBJ2-5; unclear D gene. Per the germline V gene, CDR1 is MNHNS and CDR2 is SASEGT. The length of the CDR3 is 14 residues. V shed 8 bases and J shed 5 bases, with 18 bases lying between them. CDR3 sequence reads: CASQKKVEVETQYF. The CDR3 DNA follows: TGTGCCAGCCAGAAGAAGGTTGAGGTGGAGACCCAGTACTTC.

The rearrangement uses TRBV1 and TRBJ2-5; the table's D call TRBD2 went unverified against the DNA. TRBV1 is assigned pseudogene status. This CDR3 has 15 residues. CDR3 residues: CTSSQGSAISETQYF. The CDR3 DNA is TGCACCAGCAGCCAAGGCTCGGCGATTAGCGAGACCCAGTACTTC.

This chain joins TRBV2 and TRBJ2-3, with D tentatively TRBD1 (6 bases). This CDR3 comprises 12 residues. Trimming removed 7 bases at V and 3 bases at J, with 8 bases between. CDR1 SNHLY and CDR2 FYNNEI come from the germline V gene. The CDR3 DNA is TGTGCCAGCAACAGGGCTACAGATACGCAGTATTTT. This translates into CASNRATDTQYF.